This TCR beta chain appears in the sequencing data of a study of blood T cell repertoires in COVID-19. Study-wide background: PBMCs, B-cell-depleted T cells, or T cells provided the cDNA or gDNA that made up the material.

In the study's own analysis: How many nucleated cells were present was estimated from reference gene primer amplification. TCRdb keeps only in-frame clones here, not all; method: immunoSEQ multiplex PCR. V and J calls and clone size follow that table, whereas D and trimming were derived from the DNA. In the table there are fewer than 150,000 clones, under 90% of which are singletons. This clone was seen a handful of times. The sample comprised PBMCs or T cells enriched from blood (not recorded which). The clonotype originates from a woman aged 18-29 years who had been exposed to COVID-19.

The CDR3 loop reads CSVTGTGIDGYTF. CDR3 nucleotides: TGCAGCGTAACCGGGACAGGCATAGATGGCTACACCTTC. The J gene is TRBJ1-2, the V gene TRBV29-1; 8 bases match TRBD1. Germline V gene data show CDR1 as SQVTM and CDR2 as ANQGSEA. V shed 6 bases and J 6 bases; nucleotides not matched to a gene: 9. The CDR3 sequence is 13 residues long.